The T cell receptor (beta chain) under discussion was sequenced for a study of blood T cell repertoires in COVID-19. Study overall: The United States, Italy and Spain were the sources of the acute and convalescent COVID-19 samples. The analysed material was cDNA or gDNA that came from T cells, B-cell-depleted T cells, or PBMCs.

Germline V gene lookup returns CDR1 SGHRS and CDR2 YFSETQ. The junction had 5 bases not matched to a gene; V was cut back by 4 bases and J by 5 bases. The CDR3 totals 16 residues. Under the authors' procedure: Counts of nucleated cells, estimated from reference gene primer amplification, were obtained. Using immunoSEQ multiplex PCR, the repertoire was profiled, and TCRdb retains in-frame clones only, with some absent. Clone size and the V and J calls come from that table; the DNA yielded D and trimming. The sample holds about 80,000 clones, roughly 89% seen once. The chain employs TRBV5-1 and TRBJ2-2; 13 nucleotides match TRBD2. The sequence came from a man between 25 and 39 years old with acute or convalescent COVID-19. Sequenced input: peripheral blood. DNA for the CDR3: TGCGCCAGCAGCCGTACGACTAGCGGGAGGACCGGGGAGCTGTTTTTT. This codes for CASSRTTSGRTGELFF. Full variable domain (missing parts from reference TRBV5-1 and TRBJ2-2): KAGVTQTPRYLIKTRGQQVTLSCSPISGHRSVSWYQQTPGQGLQFLFEYFSETQRNKGNFPGRFSGRQFSNSRSEMNVSTLELGDSALYLCASSRTTSGRTGELFFGEGSRLTVL.